Included here is one T cell receptor beta chain sequence, with context. Its antigen remains unidentified. Base qualities are not at hand, and no much larger clone is one base apart. The data are from a study of cytomegalovirus exposure and HLA in healthy donors (dated by TCRdb to 2016 to 2017). Notes on the research overall: According to an earlier analysis of 587 of the donors, roughly 180 million T cells yielded over 90 million unique TCR beta sequences and roughly 280 Gb of sequence data. Rather than using new phenotypic data, the later analysis identified candidate immune exposures from TCR beta sequences and from how often those sequences occurred across donors. The study aimed to test whether cataloging public T cell receptors could reveal signatures of past pathogen exposure. An early release covering roughly 640 HLA-typed donors comprised about 300 gigabases of sequencing data and 65 million to 100 million unique TCR sequences. Genome-wide SNP genotypes for about 65% of the 666 donors were used in a later genetic analysis, which treated that subset as a discovery cohort. Donor age, sex, ethnicity and CMV serostatus were collected together with the repertoire data. Both class I and class II loci were covered by HLA typing, at four-digit resolution. An earlier analysis of some 500 of the donors used high-throughput TCR beta sequencing to judge whether each TCR beta V gene segment behaved as functional or pseudogenic. Using immunosequencing, the study profiled T cell repertoires from 500 to 800 subjects and related those repertoires to cytomegalovirus serostatus. To predict cytomegalovirus infection status, the study combined high-throughput TCR immunosequencing, statistical association of individual TCRs with disease status, and machine learning. Several DR-DQ haplotypes were handled as single units for association and clustering because linkage in the cohort was strong. Among over 350 genotyped donors of the cohort, an average of around 240,000 unique TCR beta nucleotide sequences were sequenced per donor, roughly a sixth of them non-productive. Of the roughly 400 genotyped donors, approximately 82% fell in the genetic ancestry cluster associated with self-reported Caucasian donors. A later analysis re-analyzed previously published TCR beta repertoires from 500 to 700 donors and added high-resolution HLA genotyping to study TCR occurrence patterns. In addition to the first cohort of roughly 670 subjects, a separate validation cohort of 100 to 150 different subjects was used. All discovery cohort repertoires had been generated on a single sequencing platform. The number of typed donors differed by locus: about 620-630 for A, B, C, DRB1 and DQB1; approximately 520 for DQA1; 600 to 610 for DPA1; and some 450 for DPB1. Results and caveats for the whole study, not just this receptor: Some IMGT-functional V segments, including TRBV6-2 and TRBV6-3, could not be distinguished by the 87-base-pair reads and were therefore excluded. The classifier was reported to diagnose cytomegalovirus status with high specificity and sensitivity in both the original cohort and the validation cohort. According to a later genetic analysis, donors in an Asian-associated ancestry cluster had fewer N-insertions in productive TCRs than the approximately 630-donor mean. A further reported finding was that TCR beta sequences accurately predicted the HLA-A and HLA-B alleles for most subjects in the first cohort. For the cohort, immune exposure information was limited to CMV serostatus. Assigning TCR associations to individual alleles was difficult when HLA alleles, especially DR and DQ, strongly co-occurred. The study listed approximately 150 TCR beta chains as associated with cytomegalovirus. The authors suggested that the approach could potentially be generalized to other disease states and immunological phenotypes. Several of the top co-occurrence clusters appeared to be linked to parvovirus B19, influenza, CMV and Epstein-Barr virus, according to a later analysis. Correlated functional status among segregating V segments might be attributable to linkage disequilibrium, but an unknown experimental factor could not be ruled out. Sequencing depth was assumed to be roughly uniform across donors in the presence/absence analyses, though that assumption may not hold. At a false discovery rate of 0.05, a later analysis linked 16,951 TCR beta sequences to specific HLA alleles. Because HLA typing was unavailable for some donors at each locus, only the typed subset was used in association tests. While some public TCRs were present in many individuals, most TCR sequences turned up only very rarely across donors. In vitro tests confirmed that a few of the cytomegalovirus-associated TCR beta chains recognize cytomegalovirus antigens. The earlier analysis of some 560 of the donors excluded fewer than 20 rarely observed V segments, including chromosome 9 orphons, because counts were too low. A cluster of highly shared sequence variants was judged likely to be a technical artifact of the sequencing pipeline. A later analysis found that most CMV-associated TCR beta chains appeared HLA-restricted, with HLA associations seemingly driven largely by CMV exposure. In a later analysis, HLA-associated TCR beta chains showed more clonal expansion and lower generation probabilities than non-associated chains that were equally common. In a later analysis, TCR association rates were found to vary across HLA loci, with the most associated TCRs seen for DRB1 alleles and the fewest for HLA-C alleles. An earlier analysis of 587 of the donors showed that most TCR beta V segments appeared in productive rearrangements either about 90% or about 30% of the time, which broadly matched IMGT annotations. This cohort had only TCR beta chains sequenced, and the lack of alpha or paired-chain data limited which features could be detected. V-gene and J-gene trimming of TCR beta chains was associated with a missense DCLRE1C variant in a later genetic analysis, and the association was replicated in an independent cohort.

V is cut back by 2 bases and J by 8 bases, with 8 bases in the junction unmatched. CDR1 and CDR2 are read off the germline V gene as MNHEY and SVGAGI. From cysteine to phenylalanine, the CDR3 is 15 amino acids long. Solely the CDR3 DNA is kept, with 45 bases framed from the first base. Library construction relied on the immunoSEQ multiplex PCR assay. For the multiplex PCR, a mixture combining 60 forward primers for TCR Vbeta segments and 13 reverse primers for TCR Jbeta segments was used. The CDR3 region of rearranged TCR beta genes was amplified from genomic DNA by a multiplex PCR assay. On the Illumina HiSeq System, the amplified TCR beta libraries were sequenced as 87-base-pair reads. In the authors' own workflow: A later analysis tallied 75 million to 95 million unique TCR beta chains across the 666 repertoires, and around 9.9 million of those chains were shared by two or more donors. To remove PCR and sequencing errors, raw reads were error-corrected and collapsed into unique sequences using a nearest-neighbor algorithm that merged closely related sequences. CDR3 sequences were aligned to IMGT reference sequences to assign V, D and J gene segments. For a sequence to be retained, a match of at least six nucleotides to both a V gene segment and a J gene segment was required. A rearrangement counted as productive if the CDR3 had no stop codons and remained in frame with V and J, and every other rearrangement counted as non-productive. Following IMGT convention, CDR3 was defined as the stretch from the second conserved V-encoded cysteine to the conserved J-encoded phenylalanine. The earlier analysis of 587 of the donors excluded sequences that lacked an unambiguous match to a single V gene segment. In an earlier analysis of 587 of the donors, a V segment was called functional when productive rearrangements were above 56.7%, and segregating when the standard deviation between donors exceeded 5%. A statistical classification framework was built for diagnosing cytomegalovirus status from the catalog of TCR beta chain sequences. V and J gene assignment, in a later analysis, came from comparing TCR nucleotide sequences with IMGT/GENE-DB human TR gene sequences. A later analysis assigned CDR3 sequences and most-parsimonious VDJ recombination scenarios with the TCRdist pipeline. In a later analysis, each TCR beta chain was defined by its CDR3 amino acid sequence together with its V-gene family, and reads without a unique V-gene family were excluded. In a later analysis, around 600 highly shared, low-generation-probability nucleotide sequences were removed to address suspected cross-contamination and a sequencing artifact. For each public chain, a later analysis derived a clonal expansion index from normalized ranks of inferred template counts within each repertoire. A later analysis computed generation probabilities with a VDJ recombination model fitted to out-of-frame rearrangements, and checked the results against IGoR. In a later analysis, hypergeometric tests were used to score TCR-TCR, TCR-HLA and TCR-CMV co-occurrence, with a repertoire-size bias correction applied to TCR pairs. A later analysis estimated false discovery rates by permuting HLA or CMV assignments 20 times. In a later analysis, co-occurring TCRs were grouped using DBSCAN, with TCRdist sequence similarity added in when clustering inside HLA-allele-positive subsets. Repertoires with fewer than 30,000 or more than 120,000 public chains were left out of co-occurrence clustering, as were a handful of repertoires with anomalous nucleotide sharing. TCRdb took this table from immuneACCESS and kept in-frame rearrangements with V and J called. Such tables lack part of the clones; where checked against another copy, unresolved V genes explain under half of the gap, and the rest is unexplained. The DNA gave D and trimming, while V, J and clone size come from that table. The sample data list over 100,000 clones, and roughly 80% of these were observed just once. Of the sample, 2.1% is held by the ten largest clones.

The cohort was made up of 500 to 850 healthy bone marrow donors. At the time of sampling, every cohort member was nominally healthy, though immune exposures that went unrecorded were likely present. The donor tested CMV seronegative and was one of the 352 seronegative cohort members. Every donor gave a peripheral blood sample, and the peripheral blood mononuclear cells from that sample were used for TCR beta sequencing. Genomic DNA was extracted from the blood cell samples with the Qiagen DNeasy Blood Extraction Kit. The clonotype was recovered from a man aged 30 to 39 in good health and CMV-seronegative. The chain is encoded by TRBV6-5 joined to TRBJ1-4; the junction holds 7 bases that match TRBD1. What was sequenced was PBMCs. This receptor carries the CDR3 CASSYAGDSGEKLFF. The DNA is TGTGCCAGCAGTTACGCCGGGGACAGCGGGGAAAAACTGTTTTTT.